A selection of T cell receptor beta chains follows, all from one sample in a study of blood T cell repertoires in COVID-19. Generated by immunoSEQ multiplex PCR, the TCRdb table keeps only in-frame clones and is missing some. Of over 100,000 clones listed, 90% to 95% were seen once; the top ten hold around 5.8%. Sequenced material: peripheral blood. The receptors were sampled from a human donor in a cohort sampled during active COVID-19. Each CDR3 is given with its conserved first and last residue.

cdr3_length j_call v_call cdr3_aa
13 TRBJ1-1 TRBV7-3 CASSLGVGTEAFF
14 TRBJ1-1 TRBV11-3 CASSPRQANTEAFF
14 TRBJ2-1 TRBV7-3 CASSLSSGGNEQFF
16 TRBJ2-7 TRBV7-2 CASSLVGQGYTYEQYF
17 TRBJ2-5 TRBV7-9 CASSPGWTSGREETQYF
16 TRBJ2-7 TRBV6-6 CASSPAGGTFRYEQYF
16 TRBJ2-2 TRBV24-1 CATSQRGVFNTGELFF
15 TRBJ2-3 TRBV6-2/TRBV6-3 CASSPLALVADTQYF
14 TRBJ1-5 TRBV5-6 CASSYGQSYQPQHF
15 TRBJ2-1 TRBV4-3 CASSQWGLAVNEQFF
16 TRBJ1-6 TRBV4-1 CASSQASSGDNSPLHF
15 TRBJ1-6 TRBV18 CASSPGGAENSPLHF
15 TRBJ2-7 TRBV9 CASSVAADYAYEQYF
17 TRBJ1-6 TRBV7-2 CASSLTSGGWNNSPLHF
20 TRBJ2-3 TRBV18 CASSPSTSGRANRFTDTQYF